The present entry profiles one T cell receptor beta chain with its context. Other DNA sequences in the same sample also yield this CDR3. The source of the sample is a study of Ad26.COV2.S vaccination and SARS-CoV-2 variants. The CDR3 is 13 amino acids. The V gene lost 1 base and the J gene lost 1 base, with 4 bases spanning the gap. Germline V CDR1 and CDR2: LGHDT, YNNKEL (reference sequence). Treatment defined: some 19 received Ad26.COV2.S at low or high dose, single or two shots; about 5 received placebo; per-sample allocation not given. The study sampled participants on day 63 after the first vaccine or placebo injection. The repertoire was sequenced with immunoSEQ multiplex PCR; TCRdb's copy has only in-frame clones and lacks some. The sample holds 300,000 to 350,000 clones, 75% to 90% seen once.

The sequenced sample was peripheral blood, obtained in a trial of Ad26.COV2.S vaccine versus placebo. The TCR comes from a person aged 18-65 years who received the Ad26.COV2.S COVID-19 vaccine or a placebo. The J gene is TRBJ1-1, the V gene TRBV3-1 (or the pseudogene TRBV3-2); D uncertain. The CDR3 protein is CASSQVGNTEAFF. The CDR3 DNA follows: TGTGCCAGCAGCCAAGTCGGGAACACTGAAGCTTTCTTT.